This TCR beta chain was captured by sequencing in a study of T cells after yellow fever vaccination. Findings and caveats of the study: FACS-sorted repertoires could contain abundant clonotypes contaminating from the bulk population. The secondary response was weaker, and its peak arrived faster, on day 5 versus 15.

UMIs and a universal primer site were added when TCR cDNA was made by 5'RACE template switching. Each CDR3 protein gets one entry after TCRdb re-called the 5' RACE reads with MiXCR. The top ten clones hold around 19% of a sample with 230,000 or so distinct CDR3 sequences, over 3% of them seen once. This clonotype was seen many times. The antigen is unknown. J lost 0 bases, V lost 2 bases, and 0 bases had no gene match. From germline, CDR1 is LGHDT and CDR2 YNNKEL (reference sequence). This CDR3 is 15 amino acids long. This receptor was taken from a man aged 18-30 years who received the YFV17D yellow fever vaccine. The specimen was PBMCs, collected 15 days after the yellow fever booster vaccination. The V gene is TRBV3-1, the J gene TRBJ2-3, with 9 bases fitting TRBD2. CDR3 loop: CASSQLAGSTDTQYF. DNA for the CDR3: TGTGCCAGCAGCCAACTAGCGGGAAGCACAGATACGCAGTATTTT.